The rows below give T cell receptor beta chains drawn from one sample of a study of cytomegalovirus exposure and HLA in healthy donors. Produced via immunoSEQ multiplex PCR; TCRdb's table is partial and in-frame only. Seen here are over 150,000 clones, roughly four fifths observed once, and the top ten hold around 3%. Sequencing was done on a sample of PBMCs. These receptors came from a woman aged 50 to 60 in good health and CMV-seropositive. Each CDR3 is given with its conserved first and last residue. Each record gives: clone size, D gene, V gene, J gene, CDR3 protein, CDR3 DNA. A D gene is named only where the DNA matches it firmly. Clone size is not always given. Where it is, it says once, few, many or a class for expanded clones.

>-|-|TRBV2|TRBJ2-1
CAGGSYNEQFF
TGTGCCGGCGGGTCCTACAATGAGCAGTTCTTC
>-|TRBD1|TRBV15|TRBJ1-2
CATSRGQDGYGYTF
TGTGCCACCAGCAGGGGACAGGATGGCTATGGCTACACCTTC
>-|-|TRBV5-1|TRBJ2-1
CASSLAPEREQFF
TGCGCCAGCAGCTTGGCCCCAGAACGTGAGCAGTTCTTC
>-|-|TRBV4-1|TRBJ1-1
CASSQDRGQTEAFF
TGCGCCAGCAGCCAAGATCGCGGACAGACTGAAGCTTTCTTT
>-|TRBD1|TRBV7-3|TRBJ1-2
CASSSEGQALEGYTF
TGTGCCAGCAGCTCCGAGGGACAGGCGTTGGAGGGCTACACCTTC
>-|-|TRBV7-2|TRBJ1-1
CASSRNRDMNTEAFF
TGTGCCAGCAGCCGAAACAGAGACATGAACACTGAAGCTTTCTTT
>once|-|TRBV19|TRBJ1-6
CASSIRQSNSPLHF
TGTGCCAGTAGTATCAGGCAGTCCAATTCACCCCTCCACTTT
>once|-|TRBV6-1|TRBJ2-1
CASRNGVGSYNEQFF
TGTGCCAGCCGTAACGGGGTGGGGTCCTACAATGAGCAGTTCTTC
>-|-|TRBV5-1|TRBJ2-1
CASSPGGDNEQFF
TGCGCCAGCAGCCCAGGAGGGGACAATGAGCAGTTCTTC
>few|TRBD1|TRBV2|TRBJ1-1
CASRLGQGGTEAFF
TGTGCCAGCAGGTTGGGACAGGGGGGGACTGAAGCTTTCTTT
>-|-|TRBV9|TRBJ1-6
CASSVGQGRSYNSPLHF
TGTGCCAGCAGCGTAGGCCAGGGTCGCTCCTATAATTCACCCCTCCACTTT
>-|-|TRBV5-1|TRBJ2-7
CASSLAAAGNEQYF
TGCGCCAGCAGCTTGGCGGCCGCAGGGAACGAGCAGTACTTC
>-|-|TRBV5-4|TRBJ1-4
CASSRQGRHEKLFF
TGTGCCAGCAGCCGTCAGGGGAGACATGAAAAACTGTTTTTT
>few|-|TRBV6-5|TRBJ1-2
CASRQDLFESGYTF
TGTGCCAGCAGACAGGACCTATTCGAGAGTGGCTACACCTTC
>-|TRBD1|TRBV29-1|TRBJ1-3
CSVADRVGNTIYF
TGCAGCGTCGCCGACAGGGTTGGAAACACCATATATTTT
>-|-|TRBV19|TRBJ1-2
CASRLTGIYGYTF
TGTGCCAGTAGGCTGACAGGAATCTATGGCTACACCTTC
>-|TRBD1|TRBV7-8|TRBJ1-2
CASSPGDRVGGYTF
TGTGCCAGCAGCCCAGGCGACAGGGTTGGTGGCTACACCTTC
>-|TRBD1|TRBV10-2|TRBJ2-7
CASGRGSWEQYF
TGCGCCAGCGGCAGGGGGTCATGGGAGCAGTACTTC
>-|-|TRBV6-1|TRBJ1-5
CASSEIGGKGNQPQHF
TGTGCCAGCAGTGAAATTGGAGGGAAGGGGAATCAGCCCCAGCATTTT
>-|-|TRBV7-6|TRBJ2-7
CASSLAAGQQYF
TGTGCCAGCAGCTTAGCGGCGGGACAGCAGTACTTC
>-|-|TRBV7-9|TRBJ2-3
CASSRMGGPSDTQYF
TGTGCCAGCAGCCGTATGGGGGGGCCTTCAGATACGCAGTATTTT
>-|-|TRBV25-1|TRBJ1-1
CASSDPGRGNTEAFF
TGTGCCAGCAGTGACCCAGGGCGCGGGAACACTGAAGCTTTCTTT
>-|-|TRBV19|TRBJ2-5
CASSETLGTQYF
TGTGCCAGTAGTGAGACTTTGGGGACCCAGTACTTC
>-|TRBD2|TRBV5-4|TRBJ2-3
CASSLKLAGRTDTQYF
TGTGCCAGCAGCTTAAAACTAGCGGGGAGAACAGATACGCAGTATTTT